This T cell receptor (beta chain) stems from a study of cytomegalovirus exposure and HLA in healthy donors. This CDR3 has 13 amino acids. Germline CDR1 reads GTSNPN; CDR2 reads SVGIG (reference sequence). V lost 6 bases to trimming and J lost 8 bases; unmatched junction nucleotides: 7. The protocol was immunoSEQ multiplex PCR, while the TCRdb copy is restricted to in-frame clones and leaves out a portion. The data show about 170,000 clones, over 85% seen once. The chain links TRBV30 to TRBJ1-4; the match to TRBD1 covers 9 bases. The source material was PBMCs. This TCR was sampled from a woman aged 18-30 years in good health and CMV-seropositive. The CDR3 reads CACTGGEGEKLFF. The DNA for the CDR3 is TGTGCCTGTACAGGGGGCGAAGGGGAAAAACTGTTTTTT.